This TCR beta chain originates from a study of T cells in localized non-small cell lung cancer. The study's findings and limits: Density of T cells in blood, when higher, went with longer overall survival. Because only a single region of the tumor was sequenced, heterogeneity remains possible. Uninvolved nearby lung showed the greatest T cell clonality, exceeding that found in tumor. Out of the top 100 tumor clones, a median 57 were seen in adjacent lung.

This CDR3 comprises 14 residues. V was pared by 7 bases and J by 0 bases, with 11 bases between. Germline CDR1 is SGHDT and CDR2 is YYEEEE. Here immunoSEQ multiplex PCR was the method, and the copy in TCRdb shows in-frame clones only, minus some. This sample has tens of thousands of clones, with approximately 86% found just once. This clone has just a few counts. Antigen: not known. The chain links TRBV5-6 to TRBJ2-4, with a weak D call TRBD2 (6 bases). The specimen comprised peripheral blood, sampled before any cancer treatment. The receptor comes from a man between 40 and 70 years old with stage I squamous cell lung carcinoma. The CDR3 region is CASCGASAKNIQYF. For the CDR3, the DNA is TGTGCCAGCTGCGGGGCCTCAGCCAAAAACATTCAGTACTTC.